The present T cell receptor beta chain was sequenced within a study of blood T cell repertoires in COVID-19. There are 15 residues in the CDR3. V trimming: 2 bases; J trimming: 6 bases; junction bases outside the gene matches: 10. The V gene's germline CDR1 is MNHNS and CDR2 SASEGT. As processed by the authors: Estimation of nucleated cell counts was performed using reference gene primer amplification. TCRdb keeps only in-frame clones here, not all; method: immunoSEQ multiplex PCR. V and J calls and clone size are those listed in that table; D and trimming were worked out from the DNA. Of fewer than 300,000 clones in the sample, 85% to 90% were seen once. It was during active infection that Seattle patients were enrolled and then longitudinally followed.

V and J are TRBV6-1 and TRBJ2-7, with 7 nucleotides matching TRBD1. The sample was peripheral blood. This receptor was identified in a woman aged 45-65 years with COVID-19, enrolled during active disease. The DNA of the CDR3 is TGTGCCAGCAGTGAAAGTTGGGGAACAGGGGTCGAGCAGTACTTC. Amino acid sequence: CASSESWGTGVEQYF.